This entry features one T cell receptor (beta chain) sequence. No antigen is known for it. Base qualities were left out, and no much larger clone turns up one base away. This sample is part of a study of T cell repertoires in cytomegalovirus infection (dated by TCRdb to between 2018 and 2021). For the wider study: The peptide stimulations were aimed at well-studied HLA-B-restricted epitopes as well as recently identified HLA-C-restricted CMV epitopes, whose presentation resists viral immunomodulation. Donor HLA type was relevant to the analysis, as public TCR beta signatures indicated carriage of CMV infection together with the matching HLA type. Study-level results and caveats: In both this cohort and an independent cohort of 352 donors, the cumulative frequency of public TCR beta family members distinguished carriers of CMV infection plus the relevant HLA type. In the ex vivo response, HLA-C-restricted CMV-specific TCR beta clonotypes were dominant, and in two of eight donors the single most frequent clonotype came from this HLA-C-restricted group.

According to the study, the label for this sample's treatment or condition signals: in vitro stimulation with specific CMV peptide epitopes to enrich CMV-specific T cells. Sequencing was carried out with an Illumina HiSeq 1500. TCRdb handled the public reads itself, with Q25 trimming in fastp and clone calling in MiXCR, and kept productive beta chains. CDR3 protein sequences are deduplicated, and each keeps its most common genes and DNA. Here the sample has fewer than 1,000,000 distinct CDR3 sequences; roughly 31% occur a single time. Over 11% of the sample belongs to the ten largest clones. The CDR3 spans 13 residues, from the cysteine through the phenylalanine. CDR3 DNA only is kept here, 39 bases in frame from base 1. V is cut by 4 bases and J by 5 bases, and the space between the germline ends is 9 bases. For CDR1 and CDR2, the germline V gene lists SGHVS and FQNEAQ.

This material consisted of cultured CD8+ T cells from PBMCs, taken from culture after CMV antigen stimulation. The chain was built from TRBV7-8 and TRBJ1-5; no D gene can be assigned with confidence. This TCR derives from a human donor in good health (CMV status not recorded). Some clones in this sample may be carry-over from other donors' samples. Here is the DNA: TGTGCCAGCAGCTCCCGGTCCGATCAGCCCCAGCATTTT. Translated, it gives CASSSRSDQPQHF.